Reported below is one T cell receptor (beta chain). The PCR contained 60 Vbeta and 13 Jbeta primers. Sequencing was performed with immunoSEQ multiplex PCR; in TCRdb, only in-frame clones are kept and a portion is missing. The table has about 200,000 clones, approximately 78% seen once; the top ten hold around 2.7%. The sample is drawn from a study of cytomegalovirus exposure and HLA in healthy donors. Germline V gene sequence: CDR1 MNHEY, CDR2 SMNVEV (reference sequence). Trimming left V 3 bases short and J 0 bases short, with 12 bases between. The CDR3 is 17 amino acids. Each donor was nominally healthy when sampled (though unrecorded immune exposures were likely).

This clonotype was sampled from a woman aged 40-49 years in good health and CMV-seronegative. Specimen: PBMCs. This chain uses TRBV27 with TRBJ2-6, with D possibly being TRBD2 (6 bases). The DNA for the CDR3 is TGTGCCAGCAGTTTGACAATAGCGGTCTCTGGGGCCAACGTCCTGACTTTC. Translated, it gives CASSLTIAVSGANVLTF.